The 17 T cell receptor beta chains below all came from one sample that was sequenced in a study of CD8 T cells in ankylosing spondylitis. Via MiXCR, TCRdb re-called the 5' RACE reads, giving one row per CDR3 protein. Found here are around 150,000 distinct CDR3 sequences, about 7.3% of them singletons; the top ten hold around 12%. Sample: blood, either unsorted or a sorted T cell fraction (not recorded which). These receptors all stem from a female donor with ankylosing spondylitis or in good health (not recorded which).

Turning to this clonotype: This may be a read error, as it is one base from a much larger clone. The chain joins TRBV7-2 to TRBJ1-2, with 10 bases lining up with TRBD1. The CDR3 is 15 amino acids. From germline, CDR1 is SGHTA and CDR2 FQGNSA. The CDR3 spells CVSSPSWDRGYGYTF. The CDR3 DNA reads TGTGTCAGCAGCCCTTCGTGGGACAGGGGCTATGGCTACACCTTC.

The chain links TRBV3-1 to TRBJ2-6; unclear D gene. The germline V and J ends were trimmed by 5 bases and 2 bases, with 10 bases remaining between them. The length of the CDR3 is 15 residues. Germline V gene sequence: CDR1 LGHDT, CDR2 YNNKEL (reference sequence). The chain's CDR3 is CASSKPVPGANVLTF. The CDR3 DNA reads TGTGCCAGCAGCAAGCCGGTCCCTGGGGCCAACGTCCTGACTTTC.

The table lists this clonotype with many counts. The gene calls are TRBV6-5 and TRBJ1-4; no firm D call. V was clipped by 0 bases and J by 8 bases, with 7 bases between them. CDR1 and CDR2 from the germline V gene are MNHEY and SVGAGI. This CDR3 is 13 amino acids long. CDR3 amino acids: CASSYSHSEKLFF. Written as DNA, the CDR3 is TGTGCCAGCAGTTACTCCCATAGCGAAAAACTGTTTTTT.

This clonotype was seen many times. V gene TRBV5-6 combines with J gene TRBJ2-1; the D gene is possibly TRBD1 (6 bases). Trimming cost V 2 bases and J 9 bases, with 9 bases left between them. Germline loops: CDR1 SGHDT, CDR2 YYEEEE. The CDR3 consists of 12 residues. CDR3 coding DNA: TGTGCCAGCAGCTTTCGCAGGGGTGAGCAGTTCTTC. Its protein is CASSFRRGEQFF.

This clonotype occurred many times. The chain has TRBV12-3 or TRBV12-4 and TRBJ1-1; D is unresolved. V lost 3 bases, J lost 4 bases, and 12 bases lay in between. The CDR3 totals 14 residues. CDR3 sequence reads: CASSFRSVGTEAFF. CDR3 in DNA: TGTGCCAGCAGTTTTCGTTCCGTGGGCACTGAAGCTTTCTTT.

About this clonotype: This may arise from a read error, as a much more abundant clone is one base away. The conserved phenylalanine or tryptophan is not found at the CDR3 terminus, so this likely reflects a read error. The chain has TRBV7-8 and TRBJ1-3, with 7 bases matching TRBD1. V trimming: 2 bases; J trimming: 4 bases; junction bases outside the gene matches: 8. This CDR3 is built from 16 residues. Looked up from germline, CDR1 is SGHVS and CDR2 is FQNEAQ. The CDR3 sequence: CASSLYRGTAGNTIYL. The CDR3 region has the DNA TGTGCCAGCAGCTTATACAGGGGTACGGCGGGAAACACCATATATTTA.

This clonotype was counted many times. This rearrangement joins TRBV12-3 or TRBV12-4 to TRBJ2-3, with 7 bases aligning to TRBD1. V lost 6 bases, J lost 4 bases, and 4 bases stayed unmatched. The CDR3 loop spans 13 amino acids. CDR3 sequence: CASSWDSPDTQYF. The DNA of the CDR3 is TGTGCCAGCAGCTGGGACAGTCCAGATACGCAGTATTTT.

In this sample, this clonotype turned up many times. The gene calls are TRBV24-1 and TRBJ2-1, with TRBD2 as a possible D gene (5 bases). This CDR3 has 12 amino acids. Germline V gene lookup returns CDR1 KGHDR and CDR2 SFDVKD. V lost 3 bases, J lost 9 bases, and 8 bases lay in between. DNA of the CDR3: TGTGCCACCAGTGATCGGGGTGTTGAGCAGTTCTTC. It translates to CATSDRGVEQFF.

This clonotype was seen ten or more times. This chain joins TRBV5-1 and TRBJ1-2; 8 positions agree with TRBD1. CDR1 SGHRS and CDR2 YFSETQ come from the germline V gene. The length of the CDR3 is 14 residues. The J segment lost 4 bases and the V segment lost 4 bases, leaving 6 bases of the junction unmatched. CDR3 amino acids: CASSQGQALYGYTF. In DNA form, the CDR3 reads TGCGCCAGCAGCCAGGGACAGGCCCTCTATGGCTACACCTTC.

This clonotype appeared many times. The chain employs TRBV20-1 and TRBJ2-5; D is ambiguous. This CDR3 comprises 13 residues. The V end was cut by 6 bases, the J end by 2 bases, with 13 bases between. The V gene's germline CDR1 is DFQATT and CDR2 SNEGSKA (reference sequence). The chain's CDR3 is CSAAPGGQETQYF. DNA for the CDR3: TGCAGTGCAGCCCCAGGCGGTCAAGAGACCCAGTACTTC.

The table lists this clonotype with many counts. The chain is built from TRBV4-1 and TRBJ2-7; the D is unclear. The CDR3 length is 14 residues. Germline V gives CDR1 MGHRA, CDR2 YSYEKL. With 4 bases removed from V and 0 bases from J, the gap between germline ends came to 10 bases. As DNA, the CDR3 is TGCGCCAGCAGCCGAACCGACAACTCCTACGAGCAGTACTTC. Its translation: CASSRTDNSYEQYF.

This clonotype has a count of ten or more. V usage is TRBV5-1 and J usage is TRBJ1-1; D is uncertain. Between the trimmed V and J ends, which lost 0 bases and 1 base, there was a span of 7 bases. The CDR3 length is 14 residues. Germline CDR1 is SGHRS and CDR2 is YFSETQ. The CDR3 loop reads CASSLGLQNTEAFF. In DNA form, the CDR3 reads TGCGCCAGCAGCTTGGGGCTACAGAACACTGAAGCTTTCTTT.

The table lists this clonotype with many counts. V usage is TRBV7-9 and J usage is TRBJ2-7; D possibly uses TRBD1 or TRBD2 (6 bases each). The CDR3 sequence is 15 residues long. Deletions cut 5 bases from V and 1 base from J, with 15 bases between. CDR1 is SEHNR, CDR2 FQNEAQ, per germline (reference sequence). CDR3 in amino acids: CASSPLRGGSYEQYF. DNA of the CDR3: TGTGCCAGCAGCCCCCTCAGGGGAGGATCCTACGAGCAGTACTTC.

Concerning this clonotype: It may be a read error: a sequence one base away is much more abundant. Since the CDR3 does not end with the conserved phenylalanine or tryptophan, this likely comes from a read error. The chain has TRBV7-9 and TRBJ1-1; a possible D gene is TRBD1 (5 bases). The V end was cut by 1 base, the J end by 11 bases, with 17 bases between. Germline V gene data show CDR1 as SEHNR and CDR2 as FQNEAQ (reference sequence). The CDR3 loop spans 14 amino acids. CDR3 region: CASSLVGTTLRAFL. In DNA form, the CDR3 reads TGTGCCAGCAGCTTAGTTGGGACCACACTGCGGGCTTTCCTT.

This clonotype was seen many times. This rearrangement joins TRBV19 to TRBJ1-2, with D uncertain. Germline lookup yields CDR1 LNHDA and CDR2 SQIVND (reference sequence). The CDR3 is 12 amino acids. V was clipped by 0 bases and J by 7 bases, with 6 bases between them. The DNA of the CDR3 is TGTGCCAGTAGTATAGAAAGGGTTGGCTACACCTTC. Amino acids: CASSIERVGYTF.

Details on this clonotype: One end of the junction does not line up with germline, which may come from a read error. The V gene is TRBV28, the J gene TRBJ1-5; D is unresolved. This CDR3 is built from 13 residues. The germline V gene has CDR1 MDHEN and CDR2 SYDVKM. In DNA form, the CDR3 reads TGTACCAGCCGAGGACGTTACAATCAGCCCCAGCATTTT. This codes for CTSRGRYNQPQHF.

This clonotype was observed at least ten times. The V gene is TRBV3-1, the J gene TRBJ2-1; D is possibly TRBD2 (6 bases). Germline CDR1 and CDR2: LGHDT and YNNKEL (reference sequence). With 1 base removed from V and 0 bases from J, the gap between germline ends came to 7 bases. CDR3 size: 15 residues. CDR3 nucleotides: TGTGCCAGCAGCCAAGGGCGGGGCTCCTACAATGAGCAGTTCTTC. Translation gives CASSQGRGSYNEQFF.